The 15 T cell receptor beta chains below all came from one sample that was sequenced in a study of T cell repertoires in cytomegalovirus infection. MiXCR, applied by TCRdb to the reads, yields one record per CDR3 protein. The data show 740,000 or so distinct CDR3 sequences, with 35% to 40% seen just once and about 2.8% held by the top ten. The source material was PBMCs. The receptor set was obtained from a human donor in good health (CMV status not recorded). Some clones in this sample may be carry-over from other donors' samples.

This chain joins TRBV6-5 and TRBJ1-6, with TRBD1 as a possible D gene (6 bases). Trimming stripped 7 bases from V and 3 bases from J, with 13 bases between. This CDR3 contains 15 residues. In germline, CDR1 is MNHEY, CDR2 SVGAGI. CDR3 residues: CASTFGQNYNSPLHF. The CDR3 DNA sequence: TGTGCCAGCACCTTTGGACAGAACTATAATTCACCCCTCCACTTT.

J is TRBJ2-2 and V is TRBV12-3 or TRBV12-4; D unclear. The CDR3 is 13 amino acids. V dropped 7 bases and J dropped 6 bases, with 12 bases sitting between them. The DNA of the CDR3 is TGTGCCAGCACCCTGACCGTGTCCGGGGAGCTGTTTTTT. It encodes CASTLTVSGELFF.

This sequence joins TRBV24-1 and TRBJ2-3; no reliable D call. V gave up 3 bases and J gave up 5 bases, with 5 bases separating them. There are 12 residues in the CDR3. From germline, CDR1 is KGHDR and CDR2 SFDVKD. For the CDR3, the DNA is TGTGCCACCAGTGATCGCCTAGATACGCAGTATTTT. This gives the protein CATSDRLDTQYF.

This clonotype was counted only a few times. The junction and the germline gene differ at one end; a read error may be behind it. This chain connects TRBV6-1 to TRBJ2-7; no clear D. CDR1 is MNHNS and CDR2 is SASEGT in the germline V gene. The CDR3 length is 12 residues. CDR3 in DNA: TGTGCCGGCAGTGAATTTGTCCACGAGCAGTACTTC. Protein product: CAGSEFVHEQYF.

The gene calls are TRBV27 and TRBJ1-6; D not resolved. CDR3 length: 14 residues. Trimming took off 4 bases at V and 7 bases at J, with 11 bases between the two ends. Looked up from germline, CDR1 is MNHEY and CDR2 is SMNVEV (reference sequence). CDR3 DNA: TGTGCCAGCAGTTGGGCAGATAGGAATTCACCCCTCCACTTT. It encodes CASSWADRNSPLHF.

The chain uses TRBV4-1 and TRBJ1-1, with 7 nucleotides matching TRBD1. Germline values: CDR1 MGHRA, CDR2 YSYEKL. The ends lost 4 bases at V and 7 bases at J; junction bases unmatched: 6. This CDR3 spans 13 amino acids. For the CDR3, the DNA is TGCGCCAGCAGCCGGTTGGGACAGATTGAAGCTTTCTTT. It yields the protein CASSRLGQIEAFF.

The rearrangement uses TRBV28 and TRBJ1-1; a possible D gene is TRBD1 (6 bases). V lost 6 bases, J lost 5 bases, and 19 bases lay in between. This CDR3 has 15 residues. CDR1 and CDR2 from the germline V gene are MDHEN and SYDVKM. CDR3 residues: CASRGGGSRGTEAFF. The DNA for the CDR3 is TGTGCCAGCAGAGGGGGGGGATCCAGAGGGACTGAAGCTTTCTTT.

There are a few counts of this clonotype. The V and J genes are TRBV7-8 and TRBJ2-7; D gene unclear. Trimming removed 5 bases from V and 6 bases from J, with 20 bases in between. Germline V lookup: CDR1 SGHVS, CDR2 FQNEAQ. This CDR3 comprises 15 residues. For the CDR3, the DNA is TGTGCCAGCAGCCTTGAGCCACTTTACCCGCCCGAGCAGTACTTC. Encoded protein: CASSLEPLYPPEQYF.

The table lists this clonotype with many counts. V gene TRBV7-2 combines with J gene TRBJ2-5, with D unresolved. The CDR3 consists of 13 residues. V was clipped by 3 bases and J by 1 base, with 6 bases between them. Germline CDR1 reads SGHTA; CDR2 reads FQGNSA. In DNA form, the CDR3 reads TGTGCCAGCAGCTTCCCTGTCCAAGAGACCCAGTACTTC. It specifies CASSFPVQETQYF. Full variable domain (rest looked up from reference TRBV7-2 and TRBJ2-5): GAGVSQSPSNKVTEKGKDVELRCDPISGHTALYWYRQSLGQGLEFLIYFQGNSAPDKSGLPSDRFSAERTGGSVSTLTIQRTQQEDSAVYLCASSFPVQETQYFGPGTRLLVL.

This clonotype was detected many times. The chain links TRBV28 to TRBJ2-3; D is unclear. Looked up from germline, CDR1 is MDHEN and CDR2 is SYDVKM. This CDR3 region has 14 residues. The V end lost 5 bases, the J end lost 7 bases, and 16 bases lay between the germline ends. In DNA form, the CDR3 reads TGTGCCAGCAGTCCCCCTTTTCGGCCCCATACGCAGTATTTT. This encodes CASSPPFRPHTQYF.

The chain carries TRBV2 and TRBJ2-1; 12 nucleotides match TRBD2. Unmatched junction bases numbered 20, after V lost 6 bases and J lost 8 bases. The CDR3 runs 19 residues. Germline V gene sequence: CDR1 SNHLY, CDR2 FYNNEI. DNA for the CDR3: TGTGCCAGCAGCCAAGTGAGGGACAAAGGACTAGCGGGACTCGATGAGCAGTTCTTC. Amino acids: CASSQVRDKGLAGLDEQFF.

In this sample, this clonotype turned up a few times. This chain joins TRBV2 and TRBJ2-7; TRBD1 or TRBD2 may be the D gene (5 bases each). The CDR3 runs to 14 residues. Germline-derived CDR1 and CDR2 are SNHLY and FYNNEI. V dropped 5 bases and J dropped 7 bases, with 18 bases sitting between them. The CDR3 region has the DNA TGTGCCAGCAGTCAAGATCGGGACGGCCAAGAGCAGTACTTC. Protein: CASSQDRDGQEQYF.

This clonotype came up many times. The V gene is TRBV7-2, the J gene TRBJ1-1, with D perhaps matching TRBD1 (6 bases). The V and J ends lost 5 bases and 3 bases respectively, with 10 bases between them. This CDR3 region has 13 residues. Germline V gene sequence: CDR1 SGHTA, CDR2 FQGNSA. CDR3 region: CASSPQGYTEAFF. The CDR3 nucleotides read TGTGCCAGCAGCCCACAGGGTTACACTGAAGCTTTCTTT.

V and J are TRBV10-3 and TRBJ2-1; 13 positions agree with TRBD2. The germline CDR1 and CDR2 sequences are ENHRY and SYGVKD. The V and J ends lost 0 bases and 5 bases, in that order; junction bases with no gene match: 4. This CDR3 region has 17 residues. The CDR3 DNA sequence: TGTGCCATCAGTGAGTCGAGACTAGCGGGAGGCAACAATGAGCAGTTCTTC. This codes for CAISESRLAGGNNEQFF.

This clonotype was recorded at least ten times. V usage is TRBV12-3 or TRBV12-4 and J usage is TRBJ1-1; tentatively, D is TRBD1 (5 bases). The CDR3 runs 14 residues. The V gene lost 3 bases and the J gene lost 4 bases, with 12 bases spanning the gap. CDR3 sequence reads: CASSFVGDVTEAFF. The CDR3 DNA reads as TGTGCCAGCAGTTTCGTGGGGGACGTCACTGAAGCTTTCTTT.